This T cell receptor beta chain was sequenced during a study of CD8+ T cells in alopecia areata (dated by TCRdb to the late 2010s). Looking at the study overall: The treated patients, all with moderate-to-severe alopecia areata, were enrolled in an open-label pilot trial of oral tofacitinib given at 5 to 10 mg twice daily. Tofacitinib was administered for 6 to 18 months, and 6 months of follow-up off drug were then conducted to assess delayed response and recurrence. High-throughput TCRbeta sequencing was used to examine T cell clonal expansion in alopecia areata in both the C3H/HeJ mouse model and human patients. Human TCRbeta sequencing covered scalp tissue and sorted CD4+ and CD8+ peripheral blood T cells from patchy and totalis/universalis alopecia areata patients and healthy controls. Biopsies were taken from tofacitinib-treated patients at baseline and at 4 and 24 weeks of treatment, and a later scalp biopsy was taken in several of the tofacitinib-treated patients. Scalp clonality was compared among normal scalp (n=4), patchy alopecia areata scalp (n=8), and alopecia totalis/universalis scalp (n=8). RNA came from the PAXgene miRNA kit for fixed scalp, the miRNeasy kit for PBMCs, and the RNeasy kit for mouse skin. TCRbeta CDR3 regions were amplified by immunoSEQ multiplex PCR using 35 Vbeta forward and 13 Jbeta reverse primers. General findings and caveats noted by the study authors: Unlike mouse skin, which is dominated by gammadelta T cells, normal human skin has resident alphabeta T cells that are also sequenced, and this complicates analysis of the scalp TCR repertoire. Shared TCR sequences between patients were less evident than in mice, which may be partly attributable to HLA diversity in the patient population. Compared with normal scalp, lesional scalp had higher clonality and more expanded CD8+ clones, particularly in alopecia totalis/universalis, a pattern that suggests antigenic drive.

Libraries were built with the immunoSEQ multiplex PCR assay. RNA was extracted from all samples and reverse transcribed into cDNA, which served as template for TCR sequencing. SuperScript III was used for first-strand cDNA synthesis, primed with a 2:1 mix of oligo-dT and random hexamers. A synthetic immune receptor repertoire was used to gauge amplification bias, and whatever bias remained was removed computationally. Turning to the authors' computational methods: Raw reads were preprocessed for error removal, and CDR3 was defined according to IMGT conventions as running from the conserved cysteine to phenylalanine. Clonality was calculated as 1 minus Shannon entropy normalized by log2 of the number of productive unique TCRs. Whether scalp clones were CD4 or CD8 was inferred by matching scalp TCRbeta sequences against CD4 and CD8 repertoires sorted from blood. The source is immuneACCESS, and TCRdb retained only in-frame sequences with V and J called. Part of the clones is not carried over; for the studies checked, unresolved V genes explain less than half of this, and the remainder is unexplained. V, J and clone size were drawn from that table, and D and trimming were deduced from the DNA. The sample yields about 150,000 clones; 45% to 60% were counted once. The ten largest clonotypes hold roughly 7.5% of the sample.

Peripheral blood and lesional scalp punch biopsies were obtained from patients with alopecia areata. PBMCs were separated by density centrifugation and stained for CD3, CD4 and CD8, after which CD4+ and CD8+ T cells were sorted on a FACSAria. On this clone itself: There is no known antigen for this receptor. No base quality values were provided; no much bigger clone lies one nucleotide off.

The CDR3 sequence holds 11 residues, the cysteine and phenylalanine included. Kept here is only the CDR3 DNA, which spans 33 bases and is read in frame from base 1. CDR1 and CDR2 are read off the germline V gene as SGHDT and YYEEEE. Trimming takes 2 bases from V and 0 bases from J, and the germline ends sit 0 bases apart. Sequenced sample: CD4+ T cells sorted from blood. This clonotype originated in a human donor with alopecia areata. This chain is built from TRBV5-6 and TRBJ2-7, with the identity of the D gene unclear. The CDR3: CASSFSYEQYF. The sequenced DNA: TGTGCCAGCAGCTTCTCCTACGAGCAGTACTTC.